Listed below are T cell receptor beta chains from one sample, sequenced in a study of T cells in Graves' hyperthyroidism and ophthalmopathy. TCRdb reanalysed the multiplex PCR reads using MiXCR and keeps one entry per CDR3 protein. Among more than 450,000 distinct CDR3 sequences, roughly 21% were seen once, and the ten largest hold roughly 44%. The source material was blood. All receptors derive from a man between 40 and 49 years old with Graves' ophthalmopathy. Both conserved end residues are part of each CDR3. Each record gives: J gene, V gene, D gene, clone size, CDR3 DNA, CDR3 protein. D genes are given only for firm matches. Rows give clone size only sometimes, using once, few, many, or a class for an expanded clone.

J gene: TRBJ1-1; V gene: TRBV27; D gene: .; clone size: .; CDR3 DNA: TGTGCCAGCCGTTCCGGTTCGGGGGTGAACACTGAAGCTTTCTTT; CDR3 protein: CASRSGSGVNTEAFF
J gene: TRBJ2-1; V gene: TRBV7-9; D gene: .; clone size: few; CDR3 DNA: TGTGCCAGCAGCCCGGACAGAAATGAGCAGTTCTTC; CDR3 protein: CASSPDRNEQFF
J gene: TRBJ1-6; V gene: TRBV11-3; D gene: TRBD1; clone size: many; CDR3 DNA: TGTGCCAGCAGCTTCGGACAGGGTGATTCACCCCTCCACTTT; CDR3 protein: CASSFGQGDSPLHF
J gene: TRBJ2-2; V gene: TRBV20-1; D gene: TRBD2; clone size: once; CDR3 DNA: TGCAGTGCTCTCACTTTCCGGCGGGAGTCCACCGGGGAGCTGTTTTTT; CDR3 protein: CSALTFRRESTGELFF
J gene: TRBJ1-1; V gene: TRBV5-5; D gene: .; clone size: .; CDR3 DNA: TGTGCCAGCAGCTTGGGACGGATGGGGGGCACTGAAGCTTTCTTT; CDR3 protein: CASSLGRMGGTEAFF
J gene: TRBJ2-3; V gene: TRBV7-9; D gene: TRBD2; clone size: few; CDR3 DNA: TGTGCCAGCAGCTTCCCGGGACTACCGGGCACAGATACGCAGTATTTT; CDR3 protein: CASSFPGLPGTDTQYF
J gene: TRBJ2-7; V gene: TRBV20-1; D gene: .; clone size: .; CDR3 DNA: TGCAGTGCCCGAGACCAGGGACCCTACGAGCAGTACTTC; CDR3 protein: CSARDQGPYEQYF
J gene: TRBJ2-3; V gene: TRBV28; D gene: TRBD2; clone size: many; CDR3 DNA: TGTGCCAGCAGCCCCAATCAGGCGTTAGCGGGAAGGTGGAGCACAGATACGCAGTATTTT; CDR3 protein: CASSPNQALAGRWSTDTQYF
J gene: TRBJ1-2; V gene: TRBV11-1; D gene: .; clone size: many; CDR3 DNA: TGTGCCAGCAGCTTAGATTCGTCGGCTGCGAACTATGGCTACACCTTC; CDR3 protein: CASSLDSSAANYGYTF
J gene: TRBJ2-6; V gene: TRBV2; D gene: .; clone size: few; CDR3 DNA: TGTGCCAGCAGTGAAGCCTCCCTCGGGGTCCTGACTTTC; CDR3 protein: CASSEASLGVLTF
J gene: TRBJ2-3; V gene: TRBV30; D gene: .; clone size: .; CDR3 DNA: TGTGCCTGGACGGCGGGCTACGGGGCAGATACGCAGTATTTT; CDR3 protein: CAWTAGYGADTQYF
J gene: TRBJ2-5; V gene: TRBV20-1; D gene: .; clone size: many; CDR3 DNA: TGCAGTGCTACCGGGACGAGGGGTTTGGGGGAGACCCAGTACTTC; CDR3 protein: CSATGTRGLGETQYF
J gene: TRBJ2-3; V gene: TRBV5-1; D gene: .; clone size: many; CDR3 DNA: TGCGCCAGCAGCTGGGACGGCACAGATACGCAGTATTTT; CDR3 protein: CASSWDGTDTQYF
J gene: TRBJ1-6; V gene: TRBV12-3/TRBV12-4; D gene: TRBD1; clone size: few; CDR3 DNA: TGTGCCAGCAGTCGGACAGGGGACGAATCACCCCTCCACTTT; CDR3 protein: CASSRTGDESPLHF
J gene: TRBJ1-6; V gene: TRBV20-1; D gene: .; clone size: .; CDR3 DNA: TGCAGTGCTAGAGATTCGTCGTCCGCCTATAATTCACCCCTCCACTTT; CDR3 protein: CSARDSSSAYNSPLHF
J gene: TRBJ2-3; V gene: TRBV20-1; D gene: .; clone size: .; CDR3 DNA: TGCAGTGCTAGAGATTCGCTATTTACGCAGTATTTT; CDR3 protein: CSARDSLFTQYF
J gene: TRBJ1-2; V gene: TRBV11-2; D gene: TRBD1; clone size: .; CDR3 DNA: TGTGCCAGCAGCTCCACCCAGGGGGTAAACTATGGCTACACCTTC; CDR3 protein: CASSSTQGVNYGYTF
J gene: TRBJ2-7; V gene: TRBV27; D gene: .; clone size: .; CDR3 DNA: TGTGCCAGCAGTTTAGGGCAGCTAAGCTCCTACGAGCAGTACTTC; CDR3 protein: CASSLGQLSSYEQYF
J gene: TRBJ1-3; V gene: TRBV18; D gene: .; clone size: many; CDR3 DNA: TGTGCCAGCTCACCAATGGCAGACCCTGGAAACACCATATATTTT; CDR3 protein: CASSPMADPGNTIYF
J gene: TRBJ2-5; V gene: TRBV11-2; D gene: .; clone size: many; CDR3 DNA: TGTGCCAGCAGCTTGGGGGCCGCAACCCAAGAGACCCAGTACTTC; CDR3 protein: CASSLGAATQETQYF
J gene: TRBJ2-3; V gene: TRBV9; D gene: .; clone size: .; CDR3 DNA: TGTGCCAGCAGCGTAGAAAGGTCAATCACAGATACGCAGTATTTT; CDR3 protein: CASSVERSITDTQYF
J gene: TRBJ1-3; V gene: TRBV5-1; D gene: .; clone size: .; CDR3 DNA: TGCGCCAGCAGTTTAGGCGCCCCTAGAACTGGAAACACCATATATTTT; CDR3 protein: CASSLGAPRTGNTIYF
J gene: TRBJ1-2; V gene: TRBV19; D gene: TRBD1; clone size: few; CDR3 DNA: TGTGCCAGTAGAGATGAATGGGACAGGGCTAACTATGGCTACACCTTC; CDR3 protein: CASRDEWDRANYGYTF
J gene: TRBJ2-2; V gene: TRBV11-2; D gene: .; clone size: many; CDR3 DNA: TGTGCCAGCAGCTTAAGTCCGGCGGCAAACACCGGGGAGCTGTTTTTT; CDR3 protein: CASSLSPAANTGELFF
J gene: TRBJ1-6; V gene: TRBV4-1; D gene: .; clone size: once; CDR3 DNA: TGCGCCAGCAGCCAAAGTATATCTAAACCCCTCCACTTT; CDR3 protein: CASSQSISKPLHF
J gene: TRBJ2-3; V gene: TRBV5-5; D gene: .; clone size: many; CDR3 DNA: TGTGCCAGCAGCTTGGCCGTCTCTTCTAGCACAGATACGCAGTATTTT; CDR3 protein: CASSLAVSSSTDTQYF
J gene: TRBJ1-2; V gene: TRBV29-1; D gene: .; clone size: .; CDR3 DNA: TGCAGCGTTGGGGAGGGGTATGGCTACACCTTC; CDR3 protein: CSVGEGYGYTF
J gene: TRBJ2-3; V gene: TRBV9; D gene: .; clone size: .; CDR3 DNA: TGTGCCAGCAGCCCTCGGGTAACAGATACGCAGTATTTT; CDR3 protein: CASSPRVTDTQYF
J gene: TRBJ2-1; V gene: TRBV6-2/TRBV6-3; D gene: .; clone size: .; CDR3 DNA: TGTGCCAGCAGTTACAACGGAGAGCAGTTCTTC; CDR3 protein: CASSYNGEQFF
J gene: TRBJ1-5; V gene: TRBV19; D gene: .; clone size: few; CDR3 DNA: TGTGCCAGTAGTATAGATCAAGGGACGGGGCCTGCTGGCCAGCCCCAGCATTTT; CDR3 protein: CASSIDQGTGPAGQPQHF
J gene: TRBJ2-1; V gene: TRBV28; D gene: .; clone size: many; CDR3 DNA: TGTGCCAGCAGTACTATCCGACAGGCCAGCTCCTACAATGAGCAGTTCTTC; CDR3 protein: CASSTIRQASSYNEQFF
J gene: TRBJ2-7; V gene: TRBV7-3; D gene: TRBD2; clone size: .; CDR3 DNA: TGTGCCAGCAGCCCTGGTCCCTCCAGGACTAGCGGAAGGGGGGACTACGAGCAGTACTTC; CDR3 protein: CASSPGPSRTSGRGDYEQYF
J gene: TRBJ2-3; V gene: TRBV7-3; D gene: TRBD1; clone size: few; CDR3 DNA: TGTGCCAGCAGCTTAAACAGGGGAGATACGCAGTATTTT; CDR3 protein: CASSLNRGDTQYF
J gene: TRBJ2-2; V gene: TRBV2; D gene: TRBD2; clone size: many; CDR3 DNA: TGTGCCAGCAAGAAGCGGGAGACGAATGGCGGGGAGCTGTTTTTT; CDR3 protein: CASKKRETNGGELFF
J gene: TRBJ1-1; V gene: TRBV30; D gene: .; clone size: .; CDR3 DNA: TGTGCCTGGAGCCGCCTTGGGATCACTGAAGCTTTCTTT; CDR3 protein: CAWSRLGITEAFF
J gene: TRBJ1-6; V gene: TRBV12-3/TRBV12-4; D gene: .; clone size: large; CDR3 DNA: TGTGCCAGCAGTTTTCAGGGCACTTCACCCCTCCACTTT; CDR3 protein: CASSFQGTSPLHF
J gene: TRBJ1-6; V gene: TRBV30; D gene: TRBD1; clone size: .; CDR3 DNA: TGTGCCTGGAAACTGACAGGGGCCAATTCACCCCTCCACTTT; CDR3 protein: CAWKLTGANSPLHF
J gene: TRBJ1-3; V gene: TRBV24-1; D gene: .; clone size: .; CDR3 DNA: TGTGCCACCAGTGATTTGCCCCTCGGCAGGGGTATCTCTGGAAACACCATATATTTT; CDR3 protein: CATSDLPLGRGISGNTIYF
J gene: TRBJ2-1; V gene: TRBV15; D gene: .; clone size: few; CDR3 DNA: TGTGCCACCAGCAGAGAGGGAGCGGGCCCCTACAATGAGCAGTTCTTC; CDR3 protein: CATSREGAGPYNEQFF
J gene: TRBJ2-7; V gene: TRBV11-2; D gene: TRBD2; clone size: few; CDR3 DNA: TGTGCCAGCAGCCGGGGACTAGCGGGGGGCGACGAGCAGTACTTC; CDR3 protein: CASSRGLAGGDEQYF
J gene: TRBJ2-1; V gene: TRBV2; D gene: .; clone size: once; CDR3 DNA: TGTGCCACCAGTAAACAGAGCTCCTACAATGAGCAGTTCTTC; CDR3 protein: CATSKQSSYNEQFF
J gene: TRBJ2-5; V gene: TRBV3-1; D gene: TRBD2; clone size: few; CDR3 DNA: TGTGCCAGCAGCTCCCAGACTAGCGGGGGAGAGACCCAGTACTTC; CDR3 protein: CASSSQTSGGETQYF
J gene: TRBJ2-2; V gene: TRBV9; D gene: .; clone size: many; CDR3 DNA: TGTGCCAGCAGCGTAGGCAGTGCAACGAACACCGGGGAGCTGTTTTTT; CDR3 protein: CASSVGSATNTGELFF
J gene: TRBJ1-1; V gene: TRBV30; D gene: .; clone size: many; CDR3 DNA: TGTGCCTGGGGTTGGCCCACTGAAGCTTTCTTT; CDR3 protein: CAWGWPTEAFF
J gene: TRBJ2-7; V gene: TRBV2; D gene: .; clone size: .; CDR3 DNA: TGTGCCAGCACGGCTCTCCACGAGCAGTACTTC; CDR3 protein: CASTALHEQYF
J gene: TRBJ1-2; V gene: TRBV19; D gene: TRBD1; clone size: .; CDR3 DNA: TGTGCCAGTGAGGGACAGGAACACTATGGCTACACCTTC; CDR3 protein: CASEGQEHYGYTF
J gene: TRBJ1-5; V gene: TRBV28; D gene: .; clone size: .; CDR3 DNA: TGTGCCAGCAGTTATGCCAACTTCCAGCCCCAGCATTTT; CDR3 protein: CASSYANFQPQHF
J gene: TRBJ2-5; V gene: TRBV12-3/TRBV12-4; D gene: .; clone size: many; CDR3 DNA: TGTGCCAGCAGTTTCGGGGGGCCAGAGACCCAGTACTTC; CDR3 protein: CASSFGGPETQYF
J gene: TRBJ2-1; V gene: TRBV9; D gene: .; clone size: .; CDR3 DNA: TGTGCCAGCAGCGTATCTACCCAGCCGCGCGTCAATGAGCAGTTCTTC; CDR3 protein: CASSVSTQPRVNEQFF
J gene: TRBJ2-7; V gene: TRBV7-8; D gene: .; clone size: few; CDR3 DNA: TGTGCCAGCAGCTTTGGAGGGATTGACTACGAGCAGTACTTC; CDR3 protein: CASSFGGIDYEQYF
J gene: TRBJ2-3; V gene: TRBV7-9; D gene: TRBD2; clone size: many; CDR3 DNA: TGTGCCAGCAGCTTCTGGACTAGCTTTGGCACAGATACGCAGTATTTT; CDR3 protein: CASSFWTSFGTDTQYF
J gene: TRBJ2-3; V gene: TRBV6-1; D gene: .; clone size: .; CDR3 DNA: TGTGCCAGCAAATTAGCGGACACTAGCACAGATACGCAGTATTTT; CDR3 protein: CASKLADTSTDTQYF
J gene: TRBJ2-3; V gene: TRBV28; D gene: TRBD2; clone size: many; CDR3 DNA: TGTGCCAGTGCGACTAGCGGAAGATTAGATACGCAGTATTTT; CDR3 protein: CASATSGRLDTQYF
J gene: TRBJ2-3; V gene: TRBV20-1; D gene: TRBD1; clone size: .; CDR3 DNA: TGCAGTGCTAGAGATCAAAATGGGCGACAGGGTAAAGATACGCAGTATTTT; CDR3 protein: CSARDQNGRQGKDTQYF